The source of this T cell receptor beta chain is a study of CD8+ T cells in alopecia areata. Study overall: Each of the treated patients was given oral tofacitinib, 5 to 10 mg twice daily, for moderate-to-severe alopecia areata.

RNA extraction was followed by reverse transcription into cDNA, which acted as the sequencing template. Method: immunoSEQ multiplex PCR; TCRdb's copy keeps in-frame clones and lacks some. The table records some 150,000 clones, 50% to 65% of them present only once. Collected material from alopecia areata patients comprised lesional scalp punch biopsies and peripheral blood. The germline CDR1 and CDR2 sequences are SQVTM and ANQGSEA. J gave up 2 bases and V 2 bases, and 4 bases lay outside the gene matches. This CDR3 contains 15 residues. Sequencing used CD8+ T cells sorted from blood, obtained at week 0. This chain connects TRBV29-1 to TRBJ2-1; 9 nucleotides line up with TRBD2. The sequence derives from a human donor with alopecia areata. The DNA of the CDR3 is TGCAGCGTTGAATCTCGCGGGGGGGCCTACAATGAGCAGTTCTTC. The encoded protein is CSVESRGGAYNEQFF.